A single T cell receptor (beta chain) is shown here with its context. These data come from a study of T cells after yellow fever vaccination. One entry per CDR3 protein results from TCRdb running MiXCR on the 5' RACE reads. The sample contains about 330,000 distinct CDR3 sequences, around 6.8% of which appear only once. The material sequenced was PBMCs, taken roughly 47 days after the first yellow fever vaccination. This clonotype was obtained from a young man who received the YFV17D yellow fever vaccine.

The CDR3 DNA reads TGTGCCAGCAGCTTGTTCCCCTACGAGCAGTACTTC. It encodes CASSLFPYEQYF. J is TRBJ2-7 and V is TRBV5-5, with unresolved D. This CDR3 is built from 12 residues. Trimming left V 1 base short and J 2 bases short, with 4 bases between. Germline assignment: CDR1 SGHKS and CDR2 YYEKEE (reference sequence).